These 16 T cell receptor beta chains originate from one sample sequenced in a study of T cell responses to AZD1222 COVID-19 vaccine. Assay used: immunoSEQ multiplex PCR; TCRdb lists only in-frame clones, some missing. The table shows 80,000 to 95,000 clones, with around 90% occurring only once. Sequences were derived from peripheral blood, sampled on day 0 of AZD1222 vaccination. These receptors were obtained from an adult in good health.

The genes are TRBV13 and TRBJ2-1; TRBD1 or TRBD2 may be the D gene (6 bases each). The CDR3 length is 13 residues. From germline, CDR1 is PRHDT and CDR2 FYEKMQ (reference sequence). V was shortened by 5 bases and J by 6 bases, with 11 bases between the two germline ends. In DNA, the CDR3 is TGTGCCAGCAGCCCGAGGGGGGCCAATGAGCAGTTCTTC. This encodes CASSPRGANEQFF.

This clone showed up just once. CDR3 in amino acids: CASSFDLSKRRMNTEAFF. DNA of the CDR3: TGTGCCAGCTCATTTGATCTTTCAAAACGGAGAATGAACACTGAAGCTTTCTTT. J is TRBJ1-1 and V is TRBV18; no definite D call. CDR3 size: 18 residues. The V end was cut by 5 bases, the J end by 0 bases, with 22 bases between. In germline, CDR1 is KGHSH, CDR2 LQKENI.

This clone was detected once. The genes are TRBV27 and TRBJ1-6; the match to TRBD1 covers 9 bases. Germline assignment: CDR1 MNHEY and CDR2 SMNVEV (reference sequence). The CDR3 is 15 amino acids. Trimming cost V 6 bases and J 10 bases; bases outside gene matches: 10. The CDR3 nucleotides are TGTGCCAGCAGACGACCGGGACAGGGAAGATCACCCCTCCACTTT. It specifies CASRRPGQGRSPLHF.

The chain is built from TRBV30 and TRBJ1-2; D gene ambiguous. CDR1 and CDR2 from the germline V gene are GTSNPN and SVGIG (reference sequence). Trimming took off 2 bases at V and 8 bases at J, with 12 bases between the two ends. This CDR3 has 12 amino acids. In nucleotides, the CDR3 is TGTGCCTGGAGTTTTGTGGCGGGCGGCTACACCTTC. Translation: CAWSFVAGGYTF.

The chain links TRBV11-3 to TRBJ1-6, with D maybe TRBD1 (5 bases). The germline CDR1 and CDR2 sequences are SGHNT and YENEEA. The CDR3 is made up of 15 amino acids. Trimming stripped 4 bases from V and 6 bases from J, with 13 bases between. In nucleotides, the CDR3 is TGTGCCAGCAGCTACCAACGACAGAGTAATTCACCCCTCCACTTT. Its protein is CASSYQRQSNSPLHF.

As DNA, the CDR3 is TGCGCCAGCAGCAAAGCGGGGCCTCAAGAGACCCAGTACTTC. Translation gives CASSKAGPQETQYF. V usage is TRBV5-1 and J usage is TRBJ2-5; 7 bases map to TRBD2. This CDR3 contains 14 residues. V trimming: 4 bases; J trimming: 2 bases; junction bases outside the gene matches: 5. Germline V CDR1 and CDR2: SGHRS, YFSETQ.

This rearrangement joins TRBV7-2 to TRBJ1-1; D remains ambiguous. Germline CDR1 SGHTA, CDR2 FQGNSA. The V and J ends lost 8 bases and 1 base respectively, with 11 bases between them. This CDR3 has 13 amino acids. The CDR3 DNA follows: TGTGCCAGCTCCCCGTTAAGGAACACTGAAGCTTTCTTT. Residues: CASSPLRNTEAFF.

The rearrangement joins TRBV6-2 or TRBV6-3 to TRBJ2-3; 11 positions match TRBD2. The CDR3 sequence is 16 residues long. The V and J ends lost 4 bases and 3 bases, in that order; junction bases with no gene match: 6. Germline CDR1 and CDR2: MNHEY and SVGEGT. CDR3 sequence (DNA): TGTGCCAGCAGTTTATTAGCGGGGGGGCGAACAGATACGCAGTATTTT. It codes for CASSLLAGGRTDTQYF.

The rearrangement joins TRBV11-1 to TRBJ1-1; D not resolved. V lost 8 bases and J lost 3, with 13 bases in between. Germline V gene data show CDR1 as SGHAT and CDR2 as FQDESV (reference sequence). The CDR3 totals 13 residues. CDR3 DNA: TGTGCCAGCCGCGTCCCTGGGTACACTGAAGCTTTCTTT. This codes for CASRVPGYTEAFF.

The chain combines TRBV7-8 with TRBJ1-2, with TRBD1 matching 7 bases. J was trimmed by 7 bases and V by 4 bases; bases with no gene match: 9. The CDR3 has 14 residues. CDR1 is SGHVS and CDR2 is FQNEAQ in the germline V gene. CDR3 in amino acids: CASSSRQGTPGYTF. In DNA, the CDR3 is TGTGCCAGCAGCTCCCGACAGGGTACTCCTGGCTACACCTTC.

The chain uses TRBV27 and TRBJ2-2; 8 bases align to TRBD2. The J segment lost 4 bases and the V segment lost 4 bases, leaving 11 bases of the junction unmatched. This CDR3 is 17 amino acids long. CDR1 MNHEY and CDR2 SMNVEV come from the germline V gene (reference sequence). CDR3 bases: TGTGCCAGCAGTTACGGGGGGGCCGTTGGTAGCACCGGGGAGCTGTTTTTT. Translation: CASSYGGAVGSTGELFF.

The genes are TRBV27 and TRBJ1-6; 7 nucleotides match TRBD1. From germline, CDR1 is MNHEY and CDR2 SMNVEV (reference sequence). The length of the CDR3 is 16 residues. Trimming removed 5 bases from V and 7 bases from J; junction bases left unmatched: 11. CDR3 nucleotide sequence: TGTGCCAGCAGTCCCGGGGCGGGACAGCAAAATTCACCCCTCCACTTT. Amino acid sequence: CASSPGAGQQNSPLHF.

In this sample, this clone turned up a few times. Additional DNA sequences in this sample encode the identical CDR3. CDR3 sequence reads: CASRGVGEKLFF. The CDR3, as DNA: TGTGCCAGCCGCGGAGTTGGTGAAAAACTGTTTTTT. The chain is built from TRBV27 and TRBJ1-4; D unresolved. This CDR3 is 12 amino acids long. The germline CDR1 and CDR2 sequences are MNHEY and SMNVEV (reference sequence). V lost 8 bases and J 7 bases, leaving 11 bases between the germline ends. Complete variable domain (other parts from reference TRBV27 and TRBJ1-4): EAQVTQNPRYLITVTGKKLTVTCSQNMNHEYMSWYRQDPGLGLRQIYYSMNVEVTDKGDVPEGYKVSRKEKRNFPLILESPSPNQTSLYFCASRGVGEKLFFGSGTQLSVL.

The V call is TRBV15, the J call TRBJ1-2; D unresolved. Germline lookup yields CDR1 LNHNV and CDR2 YYDKDF (reference sequence). The CDR3 covers 13 residues. Trimming stripped 0 bases from V and 7 bases from J, with 9 bases between. Here the CDR3 DNA reads TGTGCCACCAGCAGAGATGTGAGGCTTGGCTACACCTTC. Translated, it gives CATSRDVRLGYTF.

Note on this clone: This sample also contains other DNA sequences that code for the same CDR3. The chain uses TRBV12-3 or TRBV12-4 and TRBJ1-2; the D is unclear. V gave up 3 bases and J gave up 4 bases, with 3 bases separating them. The CDR3 length is 11 residues. CDR3 amino acids: CASSFGYGYTF. The CDR3 coding sequence is TGTGCCAGCAGTTTCGGCTATGGCTACACCTTC.

V usage is TRBV7-2 and J usage is TRBJ2-7; TRBD1 matches at 11 bases. Germline V lookup: CDR1 SGHTA, CDR2 FQGNSA. Trimming took 3 bases from V and 7 from J; bases not matched to a gene: 5. The CDR3 totals 14 residues. The CDR3 is CASSFGQGAKEQYF. CDR3 nucleotides: TGTGCCAGCAGCTTTGGACAGGGGGCAAAGGAGCAGTACTTC.